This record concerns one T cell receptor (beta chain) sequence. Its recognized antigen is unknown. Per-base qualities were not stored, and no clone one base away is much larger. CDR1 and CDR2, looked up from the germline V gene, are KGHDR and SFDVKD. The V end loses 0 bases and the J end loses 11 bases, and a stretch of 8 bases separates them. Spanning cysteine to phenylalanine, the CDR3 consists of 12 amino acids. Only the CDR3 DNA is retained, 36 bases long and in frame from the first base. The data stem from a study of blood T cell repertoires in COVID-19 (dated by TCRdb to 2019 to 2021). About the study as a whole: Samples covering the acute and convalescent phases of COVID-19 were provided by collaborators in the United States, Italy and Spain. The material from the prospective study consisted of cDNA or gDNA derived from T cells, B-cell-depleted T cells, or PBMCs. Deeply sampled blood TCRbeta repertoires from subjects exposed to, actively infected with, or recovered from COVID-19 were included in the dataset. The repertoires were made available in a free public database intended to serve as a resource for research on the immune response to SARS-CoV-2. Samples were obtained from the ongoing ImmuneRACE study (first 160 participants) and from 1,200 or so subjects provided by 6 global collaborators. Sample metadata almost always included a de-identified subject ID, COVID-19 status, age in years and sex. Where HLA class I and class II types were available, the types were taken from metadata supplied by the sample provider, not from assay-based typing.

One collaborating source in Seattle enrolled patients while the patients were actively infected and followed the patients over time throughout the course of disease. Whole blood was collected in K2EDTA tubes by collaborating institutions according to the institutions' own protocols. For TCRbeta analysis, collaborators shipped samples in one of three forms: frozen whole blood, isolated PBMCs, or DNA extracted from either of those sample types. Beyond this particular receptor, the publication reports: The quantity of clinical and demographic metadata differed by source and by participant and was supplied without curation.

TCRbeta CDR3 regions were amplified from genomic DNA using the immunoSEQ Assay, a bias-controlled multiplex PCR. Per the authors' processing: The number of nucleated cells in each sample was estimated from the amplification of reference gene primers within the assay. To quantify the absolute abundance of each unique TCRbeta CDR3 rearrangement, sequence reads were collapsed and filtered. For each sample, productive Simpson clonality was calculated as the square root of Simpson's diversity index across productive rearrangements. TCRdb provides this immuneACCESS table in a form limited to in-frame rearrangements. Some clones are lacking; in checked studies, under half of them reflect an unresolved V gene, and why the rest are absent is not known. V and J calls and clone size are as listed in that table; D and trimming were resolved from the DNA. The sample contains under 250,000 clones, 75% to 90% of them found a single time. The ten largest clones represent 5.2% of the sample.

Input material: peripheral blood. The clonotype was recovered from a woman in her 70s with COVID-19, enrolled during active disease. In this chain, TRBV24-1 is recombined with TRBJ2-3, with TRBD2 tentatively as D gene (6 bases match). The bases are TGTGCCACCAGTGATTTGAGGACTAAGCAGTATTTT. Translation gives CATSDLRTKQYF.